The clone carrying this T cell receptor beta chain was seen a handful of times. The antigen is undetermined. This CDR3 contains 15 residues. Trimming took 1 base from V and 2 from J; bases not matched to a gene: 4. Looked up from germline, CDR1 is SGHRS and CDR2 is YFSETQ. The sample comes from a study of post-analysis software for immune sequencing data. Study conclusions and caveats: Roughly five TRBV segments appeared more often in patients than in controls, and TRBV5-6, TRBV5-1 and TRBV20-1 were among these. In multiple sclerosis, normalized Chao1 diversity was significantly below that of controls.

Researchers reported that TCR beta cDNA libraries carried unique molecular identifiers. Approximately 450,000 cDNA molecules were recovered from an input of about 0.85 to 11 million T cells. From the PCR reads, TCRdb called clonotypes with MiXCR, one entry per CDR3 protein. The sample yields approximately 770,000 distinct CDR3 sequences, approximately 44% seen once. The sequenced sample was blood. The V gene is TRBV5-1, the J gene TRBJ2-7; 9 bases agree with TRBD2. The TCR originated in a girl under 18 with multiple sclerosis. In nucleotides, the CDR3 is TGCGCCAGCAGCTTGTCGGGACTAGCCCCCTACGAGCAGTACTTC. Protein sequence: CASSLSGLAPYEQYF.